What follows are 13 T cell receptor beta chains derived from one specimen sequenced in a study of blood T cell repertoires in COVID-19 (dated by TCRdb to 2018 to 2021). The method was the immunoSEQ multiplex PCR assay. Imported from immuneACCESS, the table was reduced by TCRdb to in-frame sequences with V and J called. These copies leave out some clones; in studies compared against another copy, an unresolved V gene accounts for under half, and the cause of the remainder is not known. For this sample the table gives fewer than 200,000 clones, of which roughly 82% were detected only once. The top ten constitute approximately 4.7% of the sample. The sample was PBMCs or T cells enriched from blood (not recorded which). These receptors all stem from a woman aged 60 to 75 with acute COVID-19.

This clone was seen only a few times. The CDR3 loop reads CASSSSVRGGTGELFF. Here the CDR3 DNA reads TGTGCCAGCAGCTCCTCTGTCAGAGGAGGAACCGGGGAGCTGTTTTTT. The V gene is TRBV11-2, the J gene TRBJ2-2; the D gene is possibly TRBD2 (5 bases). Trimming took 4 bases from V and 5 from J, leaving 17 bases between them. The germline CDR1 and CDR2 sequences are SGHAT and FQNNGV. The CDR3 spans 16 residues.

This chain uses TRBV5-1 with TRBJ2-7, with TRBD1 identical over 8 bases. The CDR3 contains 15 residues. CDR1 SGHRS and CDR2 YFSETQ come from the germline V gene. J was trimmed by 5 bases and V by 0 bases; bases with no gene match: 7. CDR3 protein: CASSLGQGNWDEQYF. In nucleotides, the CDR3 is TGCGCCAGCAGCTTGGGACAGGGGAACTGGGACGAGCAGTACTTC.

The chain is built from TRBV24-1 and TRBJ2-3; 8 bases agree with TRBD2. CDR1 and CDR2 (germline): KGHDR, SFDVKD. V shed 4 bases and J 2 bases; nucleotides not matched to a gene: 7. The CDR3 consists of 16 residues. Written as DNA, the CDR3 is TGTGCCACCAGTGAGCCCACTAGCGGTTACACAGATACGCAGTATTTT. It specifies CATSEPTSGYTDTQYF.

This sequence joins TRBV3-1 (or the pseudogene TRBV3-2) and TRBJ2-7; 10 bases map to TRBD2. The J segment lost 5 bases and the V segment lost 4 bases, leaving 8 bases of the junction unmatched. The CDR3 totals 15 residues. CDR1 LGHDT and CDR2 YNNKEL come from the germline V gene (reference sequence). CDR3: CASSLKLAGPHEQYF. DNA of the CDR3: TGTGCCAGCAGCCTCAAACTAGCGGGACCCCACGAGCAGTACTTC.

The chain has TRBV7-2 and TRBJ1-5; D possibly corresponds to TRBD1 (5 bases). Trimming cost V 5 bases and J 5 bases, with 13 bases left between them. The CDR3 has 14 amino acids. CDR1 and CDR2 from the germline V gene are SGHTA and FQGNSA. CDR3 loop: CASSRRGDDQPQHF. The CDR3 bases are TGTGCCAGCAGCCGCCGGGGGGATGATCAGCCCCAGCATTTT.

This clone has a handful of counts. V usage is TRBV24-1 and J usage is TRBJ1-2; 10 positions agree with TRBD1. The CDR3 consists of 14 residues. In germline, CDR1 is KGHDR, CDR2 SFDVKD. With 3 bases clipped from V and 8 bases from J, the junction kept 5 bases outside the gene matches. The CDR3 sequence is CATSDGTGVEGYTF. For the CDR3, the DNA is TGTGCCACCAGTGATGGGACAGGGGTCGAGGGCTACACCTTC.

On this clone: The sample carries other DNA sequences with the same CDR3. The chain recombines TRBV11-2 with TRBJ1-1; D is perhaps TRBD1 (5 bases). V gave up 1 base and J gave up 4 bases, with 10 bases separating them. CDR1 is SGHAT and CDR2 is FQNNGV in the germline V gene. This CDR3 is built from 14 residues. This chain's CDR3 is CASSLAGGGTEAFF. In nucleotides, the CDR3 is TGTGCCAGCAGCTTAGCGGGGGGAGGCACTGAAGCTTTCTTT.

This clone was counted a few times. This chain links TRBV30 with TRBJ2-7; D possibly corresponds to TRBD1 (6 bases). CDR1 is GTSNPN, CDR2 SVGIG, per germline (reference sequence). Trimming cost V 0 bases and J 7 bases, with 19 bases left between them. The CDR3 spans 15 residues. The DNA of the CDR3 is TGTGCCTGGAGTGTAACAGGGACGGCTCATAGGGAGCAGTACTTC. It encodes CAWSVTGTAHREQYF.

V is TRBV14 and J is TRBJ1-2, with 10 bases fitting TRBD1. The V gene's germline CDR1 is SGHDN and CDR2 FVKESK. The length of the CDR3 is 15 residues. The junction had 8 bases not matched to a gene; V was cut back by 4 bases and J by 6 bases. CDR3 sequence: CASSRLDRGRDGYTF. CDR3 bases: TGTGCCAGCAGCCGTCTAGACAGGGGGCGCGATGGCTACACCTTC.

This clone was seen once. The chain has TRBV10-1 and TRBJ1-5; D uncertain. From germline, CDR1 is WNHNN and CDR2 SYGVQD (reference sequence). CDR3 length: 20 residues. The germline V and J ends were trimmed by 3 bases and 0 bases, with 24 bases remaining between them. The CDR3 region is CASSEFKKCDIGHSNQPQHF. The CDR3 DNA sequence: TGCGCCAGCAGTGAATTTAAGAAGTGTGACATTGGTCATAGCAATCAGCCCCAGCATTTT.

This sequence joins TRBV19 and TRBJ1-5, with 8 bases lining up with TRBD1. This CDR3 is built from 18 residues. V shed 1 base and J 3 bases; nucleotides not matched to a gene: 11. CDR1 is LNHDA, CDR2 SQIVND, per germline (reference sequence). In DNA form, the CDR3 reads TGTGCCAGTAGTATAGCCCTTTCCGGACAGGGCAACAATCAGCCCCAGCATTTT. This translates into CASSIALSGQGNNQPQHF.

V usage is TRBV3-1 (or the pseudogene TRBV3-2) and J usage is TRBJ1-5; D is possibly TRBD1 (5 bases). From germline, CDR1 is LGHDT and CDR2 YNNKEL (reference sequence). CDR3 length: 15 amino acids. Trimming pared 1 base from V and 0 bases from J, leaving 7 bases between. The chain's CDR3 is CASSQGQGSNQPQHF. The CDR3 region has the DNA TGTGCCAGCAGCCAAGGTCAGGGTAGCAATCAGCCCCAGCATTTT.

The rearrangement uses TRBV9 and TRBJ2-2; 12 bases match TRBD2. Trimming took 2 bases from V and 4 from J; bases not matched to a gene: 6. Germline V gene data show CDR1 as SGDLS and CDR2 as YYNGEE. The CDR3 has 17 amino acids. The CDR3 loop reads CASSVGLAGPSTGELFF. The CDR3 DNA reads as TGTGCCAGCAGCGTGGGACTAGCGGGTCCTTCCACCGGGGAGCTGTTTTTT.